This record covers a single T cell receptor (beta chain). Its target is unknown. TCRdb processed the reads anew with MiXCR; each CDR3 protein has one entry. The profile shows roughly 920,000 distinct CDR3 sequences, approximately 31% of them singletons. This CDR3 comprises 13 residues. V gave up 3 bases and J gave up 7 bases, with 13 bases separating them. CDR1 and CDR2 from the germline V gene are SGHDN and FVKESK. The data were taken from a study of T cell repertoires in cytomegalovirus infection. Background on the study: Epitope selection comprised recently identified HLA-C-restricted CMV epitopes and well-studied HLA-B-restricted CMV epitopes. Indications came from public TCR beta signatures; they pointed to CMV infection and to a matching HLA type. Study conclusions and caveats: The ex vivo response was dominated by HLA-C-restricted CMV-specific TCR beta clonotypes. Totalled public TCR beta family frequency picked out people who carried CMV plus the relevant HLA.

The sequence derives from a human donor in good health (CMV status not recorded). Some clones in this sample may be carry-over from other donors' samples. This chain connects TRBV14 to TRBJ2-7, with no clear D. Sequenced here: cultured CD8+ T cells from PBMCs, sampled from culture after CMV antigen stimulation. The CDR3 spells CASSQGRNLEQYF. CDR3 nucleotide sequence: TGTGCCAGCAGCCAGGGCAGAAACCTAGAGCAGTACTTC.